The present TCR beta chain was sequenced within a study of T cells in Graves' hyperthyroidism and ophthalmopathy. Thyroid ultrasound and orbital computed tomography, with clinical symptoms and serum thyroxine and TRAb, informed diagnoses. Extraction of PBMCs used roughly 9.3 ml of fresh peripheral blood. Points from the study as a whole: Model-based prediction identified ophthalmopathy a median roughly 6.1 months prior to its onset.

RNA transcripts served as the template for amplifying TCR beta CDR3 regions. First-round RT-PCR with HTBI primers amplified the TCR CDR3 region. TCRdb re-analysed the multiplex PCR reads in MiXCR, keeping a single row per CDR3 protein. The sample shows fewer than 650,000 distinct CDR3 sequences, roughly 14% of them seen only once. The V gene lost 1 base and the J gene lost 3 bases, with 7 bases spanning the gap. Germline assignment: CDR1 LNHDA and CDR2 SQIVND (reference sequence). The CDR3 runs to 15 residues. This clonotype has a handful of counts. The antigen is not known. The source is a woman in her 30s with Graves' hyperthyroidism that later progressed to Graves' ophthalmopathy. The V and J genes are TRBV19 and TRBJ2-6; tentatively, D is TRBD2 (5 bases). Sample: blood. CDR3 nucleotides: TGTGCCAGTAGTATAGGAGGGATTGGGGCCAACGTCCTGACTTTC. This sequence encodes CASSIGGIGANVLTF.